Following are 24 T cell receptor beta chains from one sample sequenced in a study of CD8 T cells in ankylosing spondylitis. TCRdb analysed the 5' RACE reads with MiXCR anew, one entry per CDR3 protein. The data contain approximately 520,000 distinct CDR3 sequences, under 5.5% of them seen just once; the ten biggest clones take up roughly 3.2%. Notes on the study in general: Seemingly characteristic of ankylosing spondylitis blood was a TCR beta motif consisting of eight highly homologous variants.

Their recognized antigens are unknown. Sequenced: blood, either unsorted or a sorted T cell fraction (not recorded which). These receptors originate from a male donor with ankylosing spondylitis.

The CDR3 DNA sequence: TGTGCCAGCAGAGCGGGACAGAGATTCTACGAGCAGTACTTC. Amino acid sequence: CASRAGQRFYEQYF. This chain joins TRBV6-1 and TRBJ2-7; the D call may be TRBD1 or TRBD2 (7 bases each). Germline lookup yields CDR1 MNHNS and CDR2 SASEGT. The CDR3 runs 14 residues. V shed 6 bases and J shed 3 bases, with 15 bases lying between them.

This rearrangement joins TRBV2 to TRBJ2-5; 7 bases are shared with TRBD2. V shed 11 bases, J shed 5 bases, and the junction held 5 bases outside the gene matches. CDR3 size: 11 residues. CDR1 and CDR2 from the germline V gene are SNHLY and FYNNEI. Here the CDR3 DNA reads TGTGCCTACGGGGGGTCGGAGACCCAGTACTTC. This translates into CAYGGSETQYF.

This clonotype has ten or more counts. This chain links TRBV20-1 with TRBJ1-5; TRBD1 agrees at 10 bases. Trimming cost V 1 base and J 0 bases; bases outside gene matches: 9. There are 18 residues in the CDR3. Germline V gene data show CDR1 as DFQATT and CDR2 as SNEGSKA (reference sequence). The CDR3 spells CSARGIGTGDYSNQPQHF. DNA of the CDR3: TGCAGTGCTAGAGGAATAGGGACAGGGGACTATAGCAATCAGCCCCAGCATTTT.

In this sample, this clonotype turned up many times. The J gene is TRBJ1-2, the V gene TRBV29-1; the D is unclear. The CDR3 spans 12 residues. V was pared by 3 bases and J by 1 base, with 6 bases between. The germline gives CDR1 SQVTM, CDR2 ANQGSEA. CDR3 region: CSVEWVNYGYTF. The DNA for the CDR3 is TGCAGCGTTGAGTGGGTTAACTATGGCTACACCTTC.

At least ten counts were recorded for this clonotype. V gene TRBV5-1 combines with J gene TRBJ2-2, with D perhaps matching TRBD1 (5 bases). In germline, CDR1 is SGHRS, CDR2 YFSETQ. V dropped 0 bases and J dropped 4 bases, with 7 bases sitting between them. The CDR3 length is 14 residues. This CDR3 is CASSLGRATGELFF. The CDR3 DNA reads TGCGCCAGCAGCTTGGGCAGGGCCACCGGGGAGCTGTTTTTT.

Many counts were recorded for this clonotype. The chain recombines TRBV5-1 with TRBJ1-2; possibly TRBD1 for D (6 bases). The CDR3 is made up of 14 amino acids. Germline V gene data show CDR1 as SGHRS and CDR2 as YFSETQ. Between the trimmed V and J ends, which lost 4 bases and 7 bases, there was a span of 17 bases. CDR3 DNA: TGCGCCAGCAGCCAGGACAGTTCTATGGCTGGCTACACCTTC. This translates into CASSQDSSMAGYTF.

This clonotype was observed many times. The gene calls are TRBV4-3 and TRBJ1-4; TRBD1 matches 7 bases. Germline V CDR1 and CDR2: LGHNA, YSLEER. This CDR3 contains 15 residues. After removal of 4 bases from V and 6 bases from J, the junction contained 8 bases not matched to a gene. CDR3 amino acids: CASSPGGTYDEKLFF. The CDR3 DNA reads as TGCGCCAGCAGCCCAGGGGGGACATATGATGAAAAACTGTTTTTT.

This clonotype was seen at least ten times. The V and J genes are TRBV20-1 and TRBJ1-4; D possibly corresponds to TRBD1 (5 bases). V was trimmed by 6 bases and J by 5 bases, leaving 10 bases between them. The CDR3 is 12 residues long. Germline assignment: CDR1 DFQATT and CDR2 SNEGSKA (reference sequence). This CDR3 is CSARGANEKLFF. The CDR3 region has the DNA TGCAGTGCCCGAGGGGCCAATGAAAAACTGTTTTTT.

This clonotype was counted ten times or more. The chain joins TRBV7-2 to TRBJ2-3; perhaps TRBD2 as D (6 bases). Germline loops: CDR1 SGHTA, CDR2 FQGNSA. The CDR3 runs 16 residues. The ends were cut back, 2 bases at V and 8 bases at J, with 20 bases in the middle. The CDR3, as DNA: TGTGCCAGCAGCTTATGGCAAGCGGGTTCCCCGGGTACGCAGTATTTT. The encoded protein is CASSLWQAGSPGTQYF.

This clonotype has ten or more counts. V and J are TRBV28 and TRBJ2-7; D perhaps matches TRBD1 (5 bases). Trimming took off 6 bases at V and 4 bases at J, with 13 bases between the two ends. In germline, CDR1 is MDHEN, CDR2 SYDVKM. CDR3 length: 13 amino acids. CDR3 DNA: TGTGCCAGCAGACCTGACAGCACTTACGAGCAGTACTTC. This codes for CASRPDSTYEQYF.

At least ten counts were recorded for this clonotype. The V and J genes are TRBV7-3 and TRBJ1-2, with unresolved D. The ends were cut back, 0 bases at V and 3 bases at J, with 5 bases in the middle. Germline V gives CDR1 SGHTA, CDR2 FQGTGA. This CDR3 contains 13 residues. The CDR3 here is CASSLTRDYGYTF. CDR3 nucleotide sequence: TGTGCCAGCAGCTTAACTCGAGACTATGGCTACACCTTC. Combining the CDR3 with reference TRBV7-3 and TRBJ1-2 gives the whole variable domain GAGVSQTPSNKVTEKGKYVELRCDPISGHTALYWYRQSLGQGPEFLIYFQGTGAADDSGLPNDRFFAVRPEGSVSTLKIQRTERGDSAVYLCASSLTRDYGYTFGSGTRLTVV.

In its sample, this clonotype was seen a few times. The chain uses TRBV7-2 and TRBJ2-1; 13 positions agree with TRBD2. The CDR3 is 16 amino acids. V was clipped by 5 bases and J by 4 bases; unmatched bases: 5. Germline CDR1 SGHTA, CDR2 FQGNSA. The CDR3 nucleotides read TGTGCCAGCAGCCCCCGGACTAGCGGGGGATACAATGAGCAGTTCTTC. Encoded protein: CASSPRTSGGYNEQFF.

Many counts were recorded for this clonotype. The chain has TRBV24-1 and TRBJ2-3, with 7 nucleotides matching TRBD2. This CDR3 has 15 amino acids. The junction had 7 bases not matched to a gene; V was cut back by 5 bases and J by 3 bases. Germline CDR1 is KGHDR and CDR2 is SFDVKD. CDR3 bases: TGTGCCACCAGTGGCGGCGGGAGAGGGACAGATACGCAGTATTTT. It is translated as CATSGGGRGTDTQYF.

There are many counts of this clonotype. The CDR3 region has the DNA TGTGCCAGCAGCGCCCCGGGACGGAACTATGGCTACACCTTC. As protein: CASSAPGRNYGYTF. The V call is TRBV9, the J call TRBJ1-2; TRBD1 might be the D (5 bases). The length of the CDR3 is 14 residues. V shed 3 bases and J shed 2 bases, with 11 bases lying between them. Germline V gives CDR1 SGDLS, CDR2 YYNGEE.

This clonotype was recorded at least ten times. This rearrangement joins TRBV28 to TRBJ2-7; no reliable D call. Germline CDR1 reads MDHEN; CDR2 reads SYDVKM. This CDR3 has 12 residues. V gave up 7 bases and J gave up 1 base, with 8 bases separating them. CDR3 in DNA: TGTGCCAGCAAGTTAAGATCCTACGAGCAGTACTTC. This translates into CASKLRSYEQYF.

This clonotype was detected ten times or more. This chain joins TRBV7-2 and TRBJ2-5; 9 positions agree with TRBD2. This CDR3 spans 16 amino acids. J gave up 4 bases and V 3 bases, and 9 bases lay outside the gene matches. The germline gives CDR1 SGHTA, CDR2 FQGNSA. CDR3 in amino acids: CASSFVSLAGRETQYF. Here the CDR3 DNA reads TGTGCCAGCAGCTTCGTCTCTCTAGCGGGAAGAGAGACCCAGTACTTC. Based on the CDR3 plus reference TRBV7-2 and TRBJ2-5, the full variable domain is GAGVSQSPSNKVTEKGKDVELRCDPISGHTALYWYRQSLGQGLEFLIYFQGNSAPDKSGLPSDRFSAERTGGSVSTLTIQRTQQEDSAVYLCASSFVSLAGRETQYFGPGTRLLVL.

CDR3 residues: CASKWGGSGDTQYF. CDR3 in DNA: TGTGCCAGCAAATGGGGGGGCTCAGGAGATACGCAGTATTTT. J is TRBJ2-3 and V is TRBV7-8, with D possibly matching TRBD2 (7 bases). Per the germline V gene, CDR1 is SGHVS and CDR2 is FQNEAQ. V lost 7 bases and J lost 5, with 16 bases in between. This CDR3 is built from 14 residues.

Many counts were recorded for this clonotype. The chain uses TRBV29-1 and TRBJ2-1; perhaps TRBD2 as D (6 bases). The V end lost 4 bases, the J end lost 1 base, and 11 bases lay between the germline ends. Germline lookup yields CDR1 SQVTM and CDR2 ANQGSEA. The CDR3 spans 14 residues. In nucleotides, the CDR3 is TGCAGCGTTGGGAGGGCGATATCCTACAATGAGCAGTTCTTC. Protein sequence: CSVGRAISYNEQFF.

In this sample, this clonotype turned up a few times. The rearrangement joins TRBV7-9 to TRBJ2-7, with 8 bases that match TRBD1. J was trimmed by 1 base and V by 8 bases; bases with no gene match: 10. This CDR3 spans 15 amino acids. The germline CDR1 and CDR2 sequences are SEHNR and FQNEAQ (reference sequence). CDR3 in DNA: TGTGCCAGCGGACTCCTCAGACAGGGGTCCTACGAGCAGTACTTC. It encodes CASGLLRQGSYEQYF.

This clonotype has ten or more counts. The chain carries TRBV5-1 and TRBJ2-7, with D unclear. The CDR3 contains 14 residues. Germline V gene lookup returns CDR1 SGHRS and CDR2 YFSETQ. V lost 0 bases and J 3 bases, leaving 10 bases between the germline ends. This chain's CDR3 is CASSLGVQVYEQYF. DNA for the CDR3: TGCGCCAGCAGCTTGGGAGTCCAAGTCTACGAGCAGTACTTC.

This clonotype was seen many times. The CDR3 DNA follows: TGTGCCAGCAGCCCGACTAGTTTGTCCCACCGTAAATACAATGAGCAGTTCTTC. Translating gives CASSPTSLSHRKYNEQFF. J is TRBJ2-1 and V is TRBV4-2, with a possible D match to TRBD2 (6 bases). This CDR3 has 18 amino acids. Germline V gives CDR1 LGHNA, CDR2 YNFKEQ. V lost 4 bases and J lost 4, with 23 bases in between.

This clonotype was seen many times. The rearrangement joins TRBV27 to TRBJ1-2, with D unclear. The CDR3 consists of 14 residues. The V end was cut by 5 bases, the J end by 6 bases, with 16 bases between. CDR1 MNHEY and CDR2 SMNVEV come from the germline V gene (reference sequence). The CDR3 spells CASSPQGLGNGYTF. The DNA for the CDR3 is TGTGCCAGCAGTCCCCAAGGCCTGGGTAATGGCTACACCTTC.

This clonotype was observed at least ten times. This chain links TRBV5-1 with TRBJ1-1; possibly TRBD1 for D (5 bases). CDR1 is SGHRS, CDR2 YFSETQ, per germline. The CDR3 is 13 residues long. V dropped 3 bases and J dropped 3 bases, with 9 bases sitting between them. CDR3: CASSSRQYTEAFF. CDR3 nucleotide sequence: TGCGCCAGCAGCTCAAGACAGTACACTGAAGCTTTCTTT.

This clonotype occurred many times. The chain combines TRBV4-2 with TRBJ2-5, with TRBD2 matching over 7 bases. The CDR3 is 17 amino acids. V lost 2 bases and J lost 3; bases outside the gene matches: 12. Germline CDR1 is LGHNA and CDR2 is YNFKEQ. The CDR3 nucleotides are TGTGCCAGCAGCCAACGGTCCTGGTCAGGGAGGGAAGAGACCCAGTACTTC. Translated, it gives CASSQRSWSGREETQYF.